The 25 T cell receptor beta chains listed next were all sequenced from one sample in a study of blood T cell repertoires in COVID-19. TCRdb keeps only in-frame clones here, not all; method: immunoSEQ multiplex PCR. The sample has approximately 120,000 clones, 75% to 85% seen once; the top ten hold about 3.8%. The sample comprised peripheral blood. Receptors were obtained from a woman aged 50 to 65 with acute or convalescent COVID-19.

This chain connects TRBV7-9 to TRBJ1-3; D unclear. Trimming cost V 5 bases and J 4 bases, with 12 bases left between them. The germline CDR1 and CDR2 sequences are SEHNR and FQNEAQ (reference sequence). The CDR3 totals 14 residues. The CDR3 DNA reads TGTGCCAGCAGCCAAAATGGAGGGGGAAACACCATATATTTT. Translation gives CASSQNGGGNTIYF. The full variable domain, completed using reference TRBV7-9 and TRBJ1-3, is DTGVSQNPRHKITKRGQNVTFRCDPISEHNRLYWYRQTLGQGPEFLTYFQNEAQLEKSRLLSDRFSAERPKGSFSTLEIQRTEQGDSAMYLCASSQNGGGNTIYFGEGSWLTVV.

This clone has ten or more counts. In the same sample, other DNA sequences code for this CDR3. The rearrangement links TRBV7-9 to TRBJ1-6, with 9 bases that match TRBD1. V lost 5 bases and J lost 6; bases outside the gene matches: 5. From germline, CDR1 is SEHNR and CDR2 FQNEAQ (reference sequence). CDR3 size: 15 residues. The CDR3 is CASSIDRGFNSPLHF. The CDR3 coding sequence is TGTGCCAGCAGCATTGACAGGGGGTTTAATTCACCCCTCCACTTT. Variable domain in full (rest from reference TRBV7-9 and TRBJ1-6): DTGVSQNPRHKITKRGQNVTFRCDPISEHNRLYWYRQTLGQGPEFLTYFQNEAQLEKSRLLSDRFSAERPKGSFSTLEIQRTEQGDSAMYLCASSIDRGFNSPLHFGNGTRLTVT.

This rearrangement joins TRBV29-1 to TRBJ2-1, with 10 bases that match TRBD2. The CDR3 length is 15 residues. V shed 5 bases, J shed 8 bases, and the junction held 12 bases outside the gene matches. Germline assignment: CDR1 SQVTM and CDR2 ANQGSEA. The CDR3 sequence is CSVQSSSGGTDEQFF. The CDR3, as DNA: TGCAGCGTTCAGTCTTCTAGCGGGGGCACTGATGAGCAGTTCTTC.

The chain employs TRBV19 and TRBJ1-4, with TRBD1 as a possible D gene (6 bases). The V gene's germline CDR1 is LNHDA and CDR2 SQIVND (reference sequence). V lost 4 bases and J 7 bases, leaving 13 bases between the germline ends. This CDR3 is 14 amino acids long. CDR3 sequence (DNA): TGTGCCAGTAGTACACAGGGAAACGGTGAAAAACTGTTTTTT. It codes for CASSTQGNGEKLFF.

The genes are TRBV9 and TRBJ1-6; 7 bases map to TRBD1. In germline, CDR1 is SGDLS, CDR2 YYNGEE. CDR3 length equals 15 residues. Unmatched junction bases numbered 12, after V lost 5 bases and J lost 10 bases. CDR3 nucleotides: TGTGCCAGCAGTGAACAGGGGAGTCGAAGCTCACCCCTCCACTTT. Translation: CASSEQGSRSSPLHF.

This chain uses TRBV18 with TRBJ1-6, with 7 bases aligning to TRBD1. The CDR3 spans 15 residues. Germline V lookup: CDR1 KGHSH, CDR2 LQKENI. Germline trimming cut 3 bases from V and 8 bases from J; bases unmatched to any gene: 7. The CDR3 sequence: CASSPTTGADSPLHF. The DNA for the CDR3 is TGTGCCAGCTCACCTACTACAGGGGCGGATTCACCCCTCCACTTT. Full variable domain (outside the CDR3, taken from reference TRBV18 and TRBJ1-6): NAGVMQNPRHLVRRRGQEARLRCSPMKGHSHVYWYRQLPEEGLKFMVYLQKENIIDESGMPKERFSAEFPKEGPSILRIQQVVRGDSAAYFCASSPTTGADSPLHFGNGTRLTVT.

The chain combines TRBV6-5 with TRBJ1-5, with 8 bases aligning to TRBD1. Trimming at V came to 6 bases and at J to 4 bases, leaving 5 bases not matched to a gene. This CDR3 comprises 14 residues. Germline V lookup: CDR1 MNHEY, CDR2 SVGAGI. The CDR3 region is CASSSRQGNQPQHF. In nucleotides, the CDR3 is TGTGCCAGCAGCTCCCGACAGGGGAATCAGCCCCAGCATTTT.

The V and J genes are TRBV15 and TRBJ2-7; D gene uncertain. Looked up from germline, CDR1 is LNHNV and CDR2 is YYDKDF (reference sequence). The CDR3 sequence is 14 residues long. The V and J ends lost 2 bases and 4 bases respectively, with 12 bases between them. The DNA for the CDR3 is TGTGCCACCAGCAGACCAACCCGGTTATACGAGCAGTACTTC. This translates into CATSRPTRLYEQYF. The full variable domain, completed using reference TRBV15 and TRBJ2-7, is DAMVIQNPRYQVTQFGKPVTLSCSQTLNHNVMYWYQQKSSQAPKLLFHYYDKDFNNEADTPDNFQSRRPNTSFCFLDIRSPGLGDTAMYLCATSRPTRLYEQYFGPGTRLTVT.

In its sample, this clone was seen a few times. V usage is TRBV5-1 and J usage is TRBJ1-5, with TRBD1 matching 8 bases. The CDR3 has 15 amino acids. The V segment lost 3 bases and the J segment 1 base; nucleotides outside the gene matches: 3. CDR1 and CDR2 (germline): SGHRS, YFSETQ. The CDR3: CASSSTGDSNQPQHF. In DNA form, the CDR3 reads TGCGCCAGCAGCTCGACAGGGGACAGCAATCAGCCCCAGCATTTT.

The J gene is TRBJ2-7, the V gene TRBV15, with a weak D call TRBD2 (5 bases). CDR3 length: 15 amino acids. Trimming left V 1 base short and J 2 bases short, with 12 bases between. CDR1 is LNHNV and CDR2 is YYDKDF in the germline V gene (reference sequence). The CDR3 is CATSRGGFGAYEQYF. In DNA, the CDR3 is TGTGCCACCAGCAGAGGAGGGTTCGGGGCCTACGAGCAGTACTTC.

This chain connects TRBV14 to TRBJ2-1; TRBD2 is a possible D gene (6 bases). The CDR3 runs to 12 residues. Between the trimmed V and J ends, which lost 3 bases and 10 bases, there was a span of 10 bases. From germline, CDR1 is SGHDN and CDR2 FVKESK. The CDR3: CASSHGSFEQFF. CDR3 in DNA: TGTGCCAGCAGCCACGGGAGCTTCGAGCAGTTCTTC.

The chain joins TRBV19 to TRBJ1-5; D might be TRBD1 (6 bases). In germline, CDR1 is LNHDA, CDR2 SQIVND (reference sequence). This CDR3 is built from 15 residues. Trimming took 4 bases from V and 0 from J, leaving 10 bases between them. The CDR3: CASSTRTVSNQPQHF. The CDR3 region has the DNA TGTGCCAGTAGTACCAGGACAGTTAGCAATCAGCCCCAGCATTTT.

The rearrangement links TRBV18 to TRBJ2-2; D gene uncertain. This CDR3 region has 12 residues. Germline V gene lookup returns CDR1 KGHSH and CDR2 LQKENI. V lost 3 bases and J 8 bases, leaving 7 bases between the germline ends. In nucleotides, the CDR3 is TGTGCCAGCTCACCCTCCTTGGGGGAGCTGTTTTTT. It encodes CASSPSLGELFF.

This clone was detected a few times. The chain uses TRBV7-8 and TRBJ2-5; TRBD2 agrees at 7 bases. The CDR3 totals 15 residues. CDR1 and CDR2 (germline): SGHVS, FQNEAQ. V was clipped by 3 bases and J by 2 bases; unmatched bases: 6. The CDR3 sequence is CASSFRLAGQETQYF. The CDR3 nucleotides are TGTGCCAGCAGCTTTAGACTAGCCGGGCAAGAGACCCAGTACTTC. Filled out from reference TRBV7-8 and TRBJ2-5, the complete variable domain reads GAGVSQSPRYKVAKRGQDVALRCDPISGHVSLFWYQQALGQGPEFLTYFQNEAQLDKSGLPSDRFFAERPEGSVSTLKIQRTQQEDSAVYLCASSFRLAGQETQYFGPGTRLLVL.

This clone came up a few times. V and J are TRBV19 and TRBJ1-2, with 7 bases matching TRBD1. Germline CDR1 is LNHDA and CDR2 is SQIVND (reference sequence). With V trimmed by 3 bases and J by 4 bases, 2 bases remained unmatched. The CDR3 has 13 amino acids. CDR3 protein: CASSMWDSYGYTF. The CDR3 DNA is TGTGCCAGTAGTATGTGGGACAGCTATGGCTACACCTTC.

The chain has TRBV7-9 and TRBJ2-1, with 10 bases matching TRBD2. The CDR3 runs to 15 residues. Trimming took 5 bases from V and 2 from J; bases not matched to a gene: 3. Germline CDR1 is SEHNR and CDR2 is FQNEAQ (reference sequence). DNA for the CDR3: TGTGCCAGCAGCAGACTAGCGGGCCCCTACAATGAGCAGTTCTTC. Residues: CASSRLAGPYNEQFF.

This clone was counted a few times. The V gene is TRBV14, the J gene TRBJ2-1; 7 nucleotides line up with TRBD2. The trim removed 3 bases at V and 15 bases at J, leaving 5 bases unmatched. CDR1 and CDR2 (germline): SGHDN, FVKESK. The CDR3 is 11 residues long. CDR3 coding DNA: TGTGCCAGCAGCCAGGGGAGGGTTTCGTTCTTC. Protein: CASSQGRVSFF. The complete variable domain, with remaining parts taken from reference TRBV14 and TRBJ2-1, reads EAGVTQFPSHSVIEKGQTVTLRCDPISGHDNLYWYRRVMGKEIKFLLHFVKESKQDESGMPNNRFLAERTGGTYSTLKVQPAELEDSGVYFCASSQGRVSFFGPGTRLTVL.

The V call is TRBV9, the J call TRBJ1-3; D is perhaps TRBD1 (5 bases). V was shortened by 0 bases and J by 9 bases, with 13 bases between the two germline ends. Germline CDR1 SGDLS, CDR2 YYNGEE. The CDR3 spans 14 residues. Here the CDR3 reads CASSVATQDSTIYF. In DNA, the CDR3 is TGTGCCAGCAGCGTAGCTACACAGGATTCCACCATATATTTT.

The chain employs TRBV7-9 and TRBJ2-2; TRBD2 agrees at 9 bases. J lost 6 bases, V lost 8 bases, and 4 bases had no gene match. The CDR3 covers 13 residues. The germline CDR1 and CDR2 sequences are SEHNR and FQNEAQ (reference sequence). CDR3 in DNA: TGTGCCAGCCGGCTAGCGGGGTCCGGGGAGCTGTTTTTT. Its protein product is CASRLAGSGELFF.

This chain links TRBV6-1 with TRBJ1-5, with D hard to call. V shed 6 bases and J shed 0 bases, with 3 bases lying between them. CDR3 size: 12 residues. Germline V gene lookup returns CDR1 MNHNS and CDR2 SASEGT. DNA for the CDR3: TGTGCCAGCAGGTATAGCAATCAGCCCCAGCATTTT. This codes for CASRYSNQPQHF.

This chain connects TRBV2 to TRBJ2-1; 11 bases are a match to TRBD2. Germline-derived CDR1 and CDR2 are SNHLY and FYNNEI. The CDR3 runs to 15 residues. V gave up 7 bases and J gave up 3 bases; unmatched junction bases: 5. This CDR3 reads CASMISGGGYNEQFF. The DNA of the CDR3 is TGTGCCAGCATGATTAGCGGGGGGGGCTACAATGAGCAGTTCTTC.

This clone showed up just a few times. This chain connects TRBV5-1 to TRBJ1-6, with D unresolved. Trimming cost V 2 bases and J 7 bases, with 16 bases left between them. CDR1 SGHRS and CDR2 YFSETQ come from the germline V gene. The CDR3 is 16 residues long. The CDR3 region has the DNA TGCGCCAGCAGCTTAGTAGCCGTGAGGTTCAATTCACCCCTCCACTTT. Its translation: CASSLVAVRFNSPLHF.

A remark on this clone: The sample holds other DNA sequences that translate to the same CDR3. V and J are TRBV11-2 and TRBJ1-1; no reliable D call. Germline-derived CDR1 and CDR2 are SGHAT and FQNNGV. The germline V and J ends were trimmed by 0 bases and 1 base, with 3 bases remaining between them. This CDR3 spans 13 amino acids. CDR3 amino acids: CASSLDKNTEAFF. In DNA, the CDR3 is TGTGCCAGCAGCTTAGACAAGAACACTGAAGCTTTCTTT.

V gene TRBV3-1 (or the pseudogene TRBV3-2) combines with J gene TRBJ2-7; 7 bases agree with TRBD2. Germline CDR1 LGHDT, CDR2 YNNKEL (reference sequence). The V and J ends lost 6 bases and 1 base, in that order; junction bases with no gene match: 3. The CDR3 extends over 13 amino acids. The CDR3 DNA follows: TGTGCCAGCAGACTAGCGAGTTCCTACGAGCAGTACTTC. It is translated as CASRLASSYEQYF.

The V gene is TRBV5-6, the J gene TRBJ1-4; D remains ambiguous. Germline V CDR1 and CDR2: SGHDT, YYEEEE. This CDR3 region has 15 residues. With 0 bases removed from V and 4 bases from J, the gap between germline ends came to 10 bases. Written as DNA, the CDR3 is TGTGCCAGCAGCTTGGGGGCTCTAAGTAATGAAAAACTGTTTTTT. Translating gives CASSLGALSNEKLFF. Variable domain in full (rest from reference TRBV5-6 and TRBJ1-4): DAGVTQSPTHLIKTRGQQVTLRCSPKSGHDTVSWYQQALGQGPQFIFQYYEEEERQRGNFPDRFSGHQFPNYSSELNVNALLLGDSALYLCASSLGALSNEKLFFGSGTQLSVL.